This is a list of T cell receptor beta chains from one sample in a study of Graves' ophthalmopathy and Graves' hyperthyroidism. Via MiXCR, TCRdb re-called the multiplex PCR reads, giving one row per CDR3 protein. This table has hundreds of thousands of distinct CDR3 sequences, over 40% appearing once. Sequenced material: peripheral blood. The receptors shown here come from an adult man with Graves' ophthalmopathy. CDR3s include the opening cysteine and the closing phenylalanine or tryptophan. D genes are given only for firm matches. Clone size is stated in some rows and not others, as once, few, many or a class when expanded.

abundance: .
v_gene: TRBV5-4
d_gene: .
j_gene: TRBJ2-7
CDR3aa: CASSPLGAGREQYF
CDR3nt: TGTGCCAGCAGCCCCCTTGGGGCTGGGCGCGAGCAGTACTTC

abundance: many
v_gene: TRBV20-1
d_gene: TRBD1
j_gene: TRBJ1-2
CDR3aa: CSANSDRDYGYTF
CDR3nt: TGCAGTGCTAACTCAGACAGGGACTATGGCTACACCTTC

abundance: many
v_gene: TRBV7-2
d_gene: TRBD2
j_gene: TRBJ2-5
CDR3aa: CASSLVAGGGSETQYF
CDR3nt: TGTGCCAGCAGCTTAGTAGCGGGGGGGGGGTCGGAGACCCAGTACTTC

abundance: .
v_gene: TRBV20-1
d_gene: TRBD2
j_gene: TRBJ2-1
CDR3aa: CSARRGSGGAADEQFF
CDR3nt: TGCAGTGCCCGGAGGGGTAGCGGGGGGGCCGCGGATGAGCAGTTCTTC

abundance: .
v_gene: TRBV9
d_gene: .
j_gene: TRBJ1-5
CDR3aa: CASSPQYSNHPQHF
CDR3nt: TGTGCCAGCAGCCCACAATATAGCAATCATCCCCAGCATTTT

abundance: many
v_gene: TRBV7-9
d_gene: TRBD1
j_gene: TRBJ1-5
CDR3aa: CASSADRGPNQPQHF
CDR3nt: TGTGCCAGCAGCGCGGACAGGGGGCCCAATCAGCCCCAGCATTTT

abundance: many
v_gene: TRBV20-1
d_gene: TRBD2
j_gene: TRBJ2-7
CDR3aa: CSARALAGNEQYF
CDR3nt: TGCAGTGCTAGAGCACTAGCGGGGAACGAGCAGTACTTC

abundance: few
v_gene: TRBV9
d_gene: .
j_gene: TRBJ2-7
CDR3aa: CASSSRSGEQYF
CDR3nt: TGTGCCAGCAGTAGTCGGTCGGGCGAGCAGTACTTC

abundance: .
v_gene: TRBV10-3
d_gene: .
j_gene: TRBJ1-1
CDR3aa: CASRASGLNTEAFF
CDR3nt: TGTGCCAGCAGAGCGTCGGGACTTAACACTGAAGCTTTCTTT

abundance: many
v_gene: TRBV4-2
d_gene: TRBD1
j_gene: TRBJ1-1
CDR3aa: CASSARDRSTEAFF
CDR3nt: TGTGCCAGCAGCGCCCGGGACAGGAGCACTGAAGCTTTCTTT

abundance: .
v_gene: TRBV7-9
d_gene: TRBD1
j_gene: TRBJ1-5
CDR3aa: CASSSQYTGGSGQLQHF
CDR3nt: TGTGCCAGCAGTTCACAATATACAGGGGGAAGTGGTCAGCTCCAGCATTTT

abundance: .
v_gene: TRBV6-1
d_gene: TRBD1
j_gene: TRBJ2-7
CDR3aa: CASSDRGGRGLASYEQYF
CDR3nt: TGTGCCAGCAGCGACCGAGGTGGCAGGGGGCTCGCGTCCTACGAGCAGTACTTC

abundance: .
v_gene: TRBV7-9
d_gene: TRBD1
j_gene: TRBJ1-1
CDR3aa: CASSRRQGGGNTEAFF
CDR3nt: TGCGCCAGCAGCCGGAGACAGGGAGGGGGAAACACTGAAGCTTTCTTT

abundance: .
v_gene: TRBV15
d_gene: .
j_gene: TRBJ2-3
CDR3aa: CATSRDGGVTDTQYF
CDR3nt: TGTGCCACCAGCAGAGATGGGGGAGTCACAGATACGCAGTATTTT

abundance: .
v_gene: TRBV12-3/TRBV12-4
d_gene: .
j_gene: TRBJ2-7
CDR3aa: CASRTQPPYEQYF
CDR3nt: TGTGCCAGCCGGACGCAGCCCCCCTACGAGCAGTACTTC

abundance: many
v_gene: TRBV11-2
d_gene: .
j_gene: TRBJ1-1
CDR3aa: CASSQSMIAEAFF
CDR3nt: TGTGCCAGCAGCCAAAGCATGATTGCTGAAGCTTTCTTT

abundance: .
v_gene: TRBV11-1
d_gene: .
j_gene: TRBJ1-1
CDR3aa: CASSPSWVTEAFF
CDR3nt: TGTGCCAGCTCACCAAGCTGGGTCACTGAAGCTTTCTTT

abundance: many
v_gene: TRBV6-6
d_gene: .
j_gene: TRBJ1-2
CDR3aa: CASTAALYGYTF
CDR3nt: TGTGCCAGCACCGCCGCCCTCTATGGCTACACCTTC

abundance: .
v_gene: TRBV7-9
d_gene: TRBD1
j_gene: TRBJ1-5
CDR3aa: CASSRGTGEDQPQHF
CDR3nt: TGTGCCAGCAGCCGAGGGACAGGTGAAGATCAGCCCCAGCATTTT

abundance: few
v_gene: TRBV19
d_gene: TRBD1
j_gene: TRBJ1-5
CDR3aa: CASSGSQGSNQPQHF
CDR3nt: TGTGCCAGTAGTGGGTCACAGGGGAGCAATCAGCCCCAGCATTTT

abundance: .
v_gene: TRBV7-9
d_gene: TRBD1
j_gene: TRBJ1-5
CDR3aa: CASNSGGFQPQHF
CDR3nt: TGTGCCAGCAACTCAGGGGGCTTTCAGCCCCAGCATTTT

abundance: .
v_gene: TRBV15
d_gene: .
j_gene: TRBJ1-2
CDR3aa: CATSSQPGLSRGYGYTF
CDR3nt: TGTGCCACCAGCAGCCAACCCGGGCTTTCGAGGGGCTATGGCTACACCTTC

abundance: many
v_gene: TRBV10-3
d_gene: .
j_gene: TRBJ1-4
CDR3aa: CAISESGQENEKLFF
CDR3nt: TGTGCCATCAGTGAGTCGGGTCAGGAGAATGAAAAACTGTTTTTT

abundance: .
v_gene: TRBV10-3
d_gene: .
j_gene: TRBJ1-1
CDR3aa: CAISESSGGGHTEAFF
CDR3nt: TGTGCCATCAGTGAGAGTAGCGGGGGAGGGCACACTGAAGCTTTCTTT

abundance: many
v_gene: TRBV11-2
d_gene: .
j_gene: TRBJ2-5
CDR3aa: CASSAGGQGQTQYF
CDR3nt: TGTGCCAGCAGCGCGGGCGGGCAGGGCCAGACCCAGTACTTC

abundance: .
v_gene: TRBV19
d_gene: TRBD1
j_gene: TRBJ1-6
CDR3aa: CASRDRALSLYNSPLHF
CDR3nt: TGTGCCAGTAGGGACAGGGCCCTCTCCCTGTATAATTCACCCCTCCACTTT

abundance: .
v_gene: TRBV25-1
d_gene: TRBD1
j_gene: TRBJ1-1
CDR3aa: CASSYRTGRTFF
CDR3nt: TGTGCCAGCAGTTACCGGACAGGGAGGACTTTCTTT

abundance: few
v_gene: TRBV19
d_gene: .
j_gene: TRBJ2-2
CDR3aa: CASRGTERYTGELFF
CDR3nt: TGTGCCAGTAGGGGGACTGAAAGGTACACCGGGGAGCTGTTTTTT

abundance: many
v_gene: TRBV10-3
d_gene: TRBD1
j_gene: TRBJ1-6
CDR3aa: CASSSTPGQYNSPLHF
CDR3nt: TGTGCCAGCAGTTCCACTCCGGGACAGTATAATTCACCCCTCCACTTT

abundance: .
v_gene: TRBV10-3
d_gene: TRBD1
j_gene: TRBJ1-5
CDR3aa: CAWSPPDREHQPQHF
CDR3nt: TGTGCCTGGAGTCCGCCCGACAGGGAACATCAGCCCCAGCATTTT

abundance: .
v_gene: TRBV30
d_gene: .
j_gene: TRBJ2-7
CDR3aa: CAWSRRGDEQYF
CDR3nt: TGTGCCTGGAGTCGAAGGGGTGACGAGCAGTACTTC

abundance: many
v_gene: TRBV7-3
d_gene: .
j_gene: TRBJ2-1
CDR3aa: CASSLTLTGTQFF
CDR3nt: TGTGCCAGCAGCTTAACGTTAACGGGGACCCAGTTCTTC

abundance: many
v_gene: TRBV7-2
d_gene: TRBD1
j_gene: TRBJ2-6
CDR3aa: CASSLGQGAIGANVLTF
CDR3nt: TGTGCCAGCAGCTTGGGACAGGGGGCTATTGGGGCCAACGTCCTGACTTTC

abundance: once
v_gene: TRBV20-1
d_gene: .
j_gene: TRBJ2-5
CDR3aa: CSAGAENQETQYF
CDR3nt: TGCAGTGCTGGAGCCGAGAATCAAGAGACCCAGTACTTC

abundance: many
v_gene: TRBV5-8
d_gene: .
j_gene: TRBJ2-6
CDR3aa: CASSSTLITGANVLTF
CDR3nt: TGTGCCAGCAGTTCCACCCTTATTACAGGGGCCAACGTCCTGACTTTC

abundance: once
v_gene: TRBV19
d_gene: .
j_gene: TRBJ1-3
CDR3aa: CASSIAGPSLVYF
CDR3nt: TGTGCCAGTAGTATAGCCGGGCCCTCTCTCGTATATTTT

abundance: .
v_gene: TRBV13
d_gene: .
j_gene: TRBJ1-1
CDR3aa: CASAKGRALNTEAFF
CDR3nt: TGTGCCTCGGCTAAAGGACGGGCCTTGAACACTGAAGCTTTCTTT

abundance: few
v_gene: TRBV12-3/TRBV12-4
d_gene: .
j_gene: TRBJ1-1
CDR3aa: CASSAVVGTEAFF
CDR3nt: TGTGCCAGCAGTGCAGTCGTGGGCACTGAAGCTTTCTTT

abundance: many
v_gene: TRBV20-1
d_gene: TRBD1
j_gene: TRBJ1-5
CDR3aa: CSARRGTGGNQPQHF
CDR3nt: TGCAGTGCTAGACGGGGGACAGGGGGAAATCAGCCCCAGCATTTT

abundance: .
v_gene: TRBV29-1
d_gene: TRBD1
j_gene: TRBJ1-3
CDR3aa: CSDSTGDYGYTIYF
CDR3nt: TGCAGCGACTCGACAGGGGACTATGGCTACACCATATATTTT

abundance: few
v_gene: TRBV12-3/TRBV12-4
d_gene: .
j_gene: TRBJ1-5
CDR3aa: CASSSWDGQPQHF
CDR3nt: TGTGCCAGCAGTTCCTGGGATGGTCAGCCCCAGCATTTT

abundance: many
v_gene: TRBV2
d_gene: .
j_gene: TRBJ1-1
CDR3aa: CASNGLMNTEAFF
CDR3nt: TGTGCCAGCAATGGGCTGATGAACACTGAAGCTTTCTTT

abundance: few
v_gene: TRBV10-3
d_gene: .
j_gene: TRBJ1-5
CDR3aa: CASSGGGYEHF
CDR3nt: TGTGCCTCGTCGGGGGGAGGCTACGAGCATTTT

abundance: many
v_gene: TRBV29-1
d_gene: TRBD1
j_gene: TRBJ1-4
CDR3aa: CSVNRGFDEKLFF
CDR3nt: TGCAGCGTTAACAGGGGTTTTGATGAAAAACTGTTTTTT

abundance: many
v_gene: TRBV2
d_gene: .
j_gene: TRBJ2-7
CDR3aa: CASSNSGAPYEQYF
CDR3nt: TGTGCCAGCAGTAATAGCGGAGCGCCCTACGAGCAGTACTTC

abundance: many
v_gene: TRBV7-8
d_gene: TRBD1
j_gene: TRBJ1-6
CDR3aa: CASSLGPTGARNSPLHF
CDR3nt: TGTGCCAGCAGCTTAGGACCGACAGGGGCTCGTAATTCACCCCTCCACTTT

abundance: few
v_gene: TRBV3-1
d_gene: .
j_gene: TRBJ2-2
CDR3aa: CASTGHNTGELFF
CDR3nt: TGTGCCAGCACGGGACACAACACCGGGGAGCTGTTTTTT

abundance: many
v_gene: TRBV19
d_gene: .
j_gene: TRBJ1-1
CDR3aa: CASSTLPGGDGYEAFF
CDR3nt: TGTGCCAGTAGTACCCTACCTGGCGGGGACGGTTATGAAGCTTTCTTT

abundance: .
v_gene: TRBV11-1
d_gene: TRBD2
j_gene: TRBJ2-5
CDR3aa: CASRSQGLAGMETQYF
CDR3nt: TGTGCCAGCAGATCACAAGGACTAGCGGGGATGGAGACCCAGTACTTC

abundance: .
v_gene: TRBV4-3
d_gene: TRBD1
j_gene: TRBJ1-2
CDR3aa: CASSQDFSGGAYGYTF
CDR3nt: TGCGCCAGCAGCCAAGACTTTTCAGGGGGGGCCTATGGCTACACCTTC

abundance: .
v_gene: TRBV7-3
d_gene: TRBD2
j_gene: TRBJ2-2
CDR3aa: CASSNSIAGAGELFF
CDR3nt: TGTGCCAGCAGCAATTCTATAGCGGGAGCCGGGGAGCTGTTTTTT

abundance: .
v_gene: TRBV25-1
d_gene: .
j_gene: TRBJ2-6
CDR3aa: CASSRPITRQAEISGANVLTF
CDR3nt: TGTGCCAGCAGCCGACCAATAACCAGGCAAGCAGAGATCTCTGGGGCCAACGTCCTGACTTTC

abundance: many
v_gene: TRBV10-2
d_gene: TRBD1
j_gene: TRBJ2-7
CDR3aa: CASSEEGTGDSYEQYF
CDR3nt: TGCGCCAGCAGTGAGGAGGGGACAGGGGACTCCTACGAGCAGTACTTC

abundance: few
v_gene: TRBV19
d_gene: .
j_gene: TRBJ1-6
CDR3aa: CASTPRAFLYNSPLHF
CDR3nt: TGTGCCAGTACCCCCCGGGCTTTCTTGTATAATTCACCCCTCCACTTT

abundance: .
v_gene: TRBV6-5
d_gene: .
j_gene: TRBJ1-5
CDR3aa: CASSLSVGQPQHF
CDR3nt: TGTGCCAGCAGTTTATCCGTGGGCCAGCCCCAGCATTTT

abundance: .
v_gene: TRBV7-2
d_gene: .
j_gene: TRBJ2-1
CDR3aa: CASSPGPDNEQFF
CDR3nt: TGTGCCAGCAGCCCGGGACCAGACAATGAGCAGTTCTTC